Listed here are 21 T cell receptor beta chains from one sample, sequenced in a study of Ad26.COV2.S vaccination and SARS-CoV-2 variants. Profiling relied on immunoSEQ multiplex PCR, and the TCRdb table lists in-frame clones only, not all of them. The sample includes fewer than 150,000 clones, more than 80% of them seen just once. Sequences were derived from peripheral blood, sampled after recovery from COVID-19. The receptors shown here come from a human donor who had recovered from COVID-19.

The CDR3 nucleotides are TGTGCCAGCAGCCCTCGGGTCTCCACTGAAGCTTTCTTT. This translates into CASSPRVSTEAFF. The chain uses TRBV3-1 (or the pseudogene TRBV3-2) and TRBJ1-1, with unresolved D. V gave up 4 bases and J gave up 4 bases, with 10 bases separating them. The germline CDR1 and CDR2 sequences are LGHDT and YNNKEL (reference sequence). The CDR3 is 13 residues long.

V and J are TRBV28 and TRBJ1-2; D remains ambiguous. The length of the CDR3 is 18 residues. Looked up from germline, CDR1 is MDHEN and CDR2 is SYDVKM. The V end was cut by 3 bases, the J end by 8 bases, with 28 bases between. In DNA, the CDR3 is TGTGCCAGCAGTTTCGAGGTGAGGGCGGGCCAGCCGTCGAGGGGCTACACCTTC. It is translated as CASSFEVRAGQPSRGYTF.

Written as DNA, the CDR3 is TGTGCCACCAGTGACTCTTACACAGGGGGCGGCAATCAGCCCCAGCATTTT. It yields the protein CATSDSYTGGGNQPQHF. The chain joins TRBV24-1 to TRBJ1-5; 9 bases fit TRBD1. The CDR3 runs 17 residues. Germline lookup yields CDR1 KGHDR and CDR2 SFDVKD. Germline trimming cut 4 bases from V and 2 bases from J; bases unmatched to any gene: 8.

The chain carries TRBV3-1 (or the pseudogene TRBV3-2) and TRBJ1-2; tentatively, D is TRBD1 (6 bases). V gave up 3 bases and J gave up 7 bases, with 12 bases separating them. The CDR3 runs to 13 residues. Looked up from germline, CDR1 is LGHDT and CDR2 is YNNKEL (reference sequence). CDR3: CASSQGAGTGYTF. CDR3 coding DNA: TGTGCCAGCAGCCAGGGGGCGGGGACTGGCTACACCTTC.

The chain employs TRBV10-1 and TRBJ2-2, with D possibly called TRBD1 or TRBD2 (6 bases each). V lost 4 bases and J lost 4, with 22 bases in between. The germline V gene encodes CDR1 WNHNN and CDR2 SYGVQD (reference sequence). The CDR3 sequence is 18 residues long. Here the CDR3 reads CASSALGFGGEATGELFF. Here the CDR3 DNA reads TGCGCCAGCAGTGCCCTGGGTTTCGGGGGCGAGGCCACCGGGGAGCTGTTTTTT.

The CDR3 loop reads CASSFDRRGETQYF. The CDR3 coding sequence is TGTGCCAGCAGCTTTGACCGACGGGGGGAGACCCAGTACTTC. V and J are TRBV7-2 and TRBJ2-5; TRBD2 might be the D (6 bases). V was cut by 3 bases and J by 5 bases, with 13 bases left in between. CDR1 is SGHTA and CDR2 is FQGNSA in the germline V gene. This CDR3 has 14 residues. The full variable domain, rest sourced from reference TRBV7-2 and TRBJ2-5, is GAGVSQSPSNKVTEKGKDVELRCDPISGHTALYWYRQSLGQGLEFLIYFQGNSAPDKSGLPSDRFSAERTGGSVSTLTIQRTQQEDSAVYLCASSFDRRGETQYFGPGTRLLVL.

V usage is TRBV25-1 and J usage is TRBJ2-3, with D unresolved. The CDR3 totals 13 residues. Germline values: CDR1 MGHDK, CDR2 SYGVNS. With 2 bases removed from V and 3 bases from J, the gap between germline ends came to 6 bases. The CDR3 nucleotides are TGTGCCAGCAGTGAAATCAAGACAGATACGCAGTATTTT. Translated: CASSEIKTDTQYF.

This clone was counted a few times. The chain employs TRBV6-5 and TRBJ1-4, with 9 bases lining up with TRBD1. The CDR3 sequence is 14 residues long. J gave up 7 bases and V 5 bases, and 5 bases lay outside the gene matches. CDR1 MNHEY and CDR2 SVGAGI come from the germline V gene. The CDR3 nucleotides are TGTGCCAGCAGTCGTGACAGGGGGGTTGAAAAACTGTTTTTT. Amino acid sequence: CASSRDRGVEKLFF.

The chain links TRBV4-3 to TRBJ2-1; 15 positions match TRBD2. V was clipped by 0 bases and J by 2 bases; unmatched bases: 8. Germline V gene data show CDR1 as LGHNA and CDR2 as YSLEER. The CDR3 consists of 20 residues. CDR3 DNA: TGCGCCAGCAGCCAAGACCTCTGGACTAGCGGGGGGGAACCCTACAATGAGCAGTTCTTC. Amino acids: CASSQDLWTSGGEPYNEQFF.

The chain carries TRBV28 and TRBJ1-2; possible D gene TRBD1, 5 bases. Trimming left V 11 bases short and J 6 bases short, with 13 bases between. CDR3 size: 11 residues. Germline V CDR1 and CDR2: MDHEN, SYDVKM. The CDR3 coding sequence is TGTGCCGCGTGGGGGAAGGATGGCTACACCTTC. Its protein is CAAWGKDGYTF.

The chain is built from TRBV7-8 and TRBJ2-7, with unresolved D. The germline V gene has CDR1 SGHVS and CDR2 FQNEAQ. Trimming took 1 base from V and 7 from J, leaving 11 bases between them. The CDR3 is made up of 13 amino acids. The CDR3 DNA is TGTGCCAGCAGCTTAGTCCCCCTTAGTGAGCAGTACTTC. Its protein is CASSLVPLSEQYF.

The V and J genes are TRBV5-4 and TRBJ1-1; D unresolved. V was pared by 4 bases and J by 1 base, with 17 bases between. This CDR3 has 16 amino acids. Germline V gene sequence: CDR1 SGHNT, CDR2 YYREEE (reference sequence). CDR3 nucleotides: TGTGCCAGCAGCGAGGGCTCTAAGAGGACGAACACTGAAGCTTTCTTT. It translates to CASSEGSKRTNTEAFF. The entire variable domain, with the rest obtained from reference TRBV5-4 and TRBJ1-1, is as follows: ETGVTQSPTHLIKTRGQQVTLRCSSQSGHNTVSWYQQALGQGPQFIFQYYREEENGRGNFPPRFSGLQFPNYSSELNVNALELDDSALYLCASSEGSKRTNTEAFFGQGTRLTVV.

The chain uses TRBV2 and TRBJ1-5, with D possibly matching TRBD1 (5 bases). Per germline, CDR1 SNHLY and CDR2 FYNNEI. V lost 3 bases, J lost 2 bases, and 8 bases lay in between. The CDR3 totals 14 residues. Here the CDR3 reads CASSDWGGNQPQHF. CDR3 DNA: TGTGCCAGCAGTGATTGGGGCGGCAATCAGCCCCAGCATTTT.

This clone occurred a few times. V and J are TRBV28 and TRBJ2-2; D is perhaps TRBD2 (7 bases). The germline gives CDR1 MDHEN, CDR2 SYDVKM. The V and J ends lost 3 bases and 4 bases respectively, with 12 bases between them. The CDR3 is 15 residues long. This chain's CDR3 is CASSLGGALTGELFF. DNA of the CDR3: TGTGCCAGCAGTTTGGGGGGGGCCCTCACCGGGGAGCTGTTTTTT.

V gene TRBV29-1 combines with J gene TRBJ1-3, with D maybe TRBD1 (6 bases). The V and J ends lost 3 bases and 2 bases respectively, with 17 bases between them. Germline V gene lookup returns CDR1 SQVTM and CDR2 ANQGSEA. The length of the CDR3 is 16 residues. The CDR3 sequence is CSVDGRNRDAGNTIYF. CDR3 sequence (DNA): TGCAGCGTTGACGGGCGGAACAGGGACGCTGGAAACACCATATATTTT.

This chain links TRBV12-5 with TRBJ2-7; 10 positions agree with TRBD1. Germline CDR1 reads LGHNT; CDR2 reads FRNRAP. The J segment lost 3 bases and the V segment lost 7 bases, leaving 9 bases of the junction unmatched. The CDR3 runs to 15 residues. CDR3: CASAPEDRGDYEQYF. The CDR3 DNA follows: TGTGCTAGTGCCCCGGAGGACAGGGGGGACTACGAGCAGTACTTC.

CDR3 nucleotides: TGTGCCACCAGTGACAGCGACAGGACTGAAGCTTTCTTT. It codes for CATSDSDRTEAFF. The chain joins TRBV24-1 to TRBJ1-1, with D maybe TRBD1 (6 bases). The V end lost 4 bases, the J end lost 5 bases, and 10 bases lay between the germline ends. The CDR3 sequence is 13 residues long. Germline CDR1 and CDR2: KGHDR and SFDVKD.

The V and J genes are TRBV19 and TRBJ1-5; D is ambiguous. The germline V gene has CDR1 LNHDA and CDR2 SQIVND (reference sequence). Trimming pared 1 base from V and 7 bases from J, leaving 5 bases between. This CDR3 contains 12 residues. CDR3 nucleotide sequence: TGTGCCAGTAGTATAGGAGACCAGCCCCAGCATTTT. Amino acid sequence: CASSIGDQPQHF. Full variable domain (rest looked up from reference TRBV19 and TRBJ1-5): DGGITQSPKYLFRKEGQNVTLSCEQNLNHDAMYWYRQDPGQGLRLIYYSQIVNDFQKGDIAEGYSVSREKKESFPLTVTSAQKNPTAFYLCASSIGDQPQHFGDGTRLSIL.

Of note for this clone: Relative to the germline gene, one junction end is altered; a read error may explain this. V usage is TRBV7-7 and J usage is TRBJ2-5, with 8 bases aligning to TRBD1. Germline V gene data show CDR1 as SSHAT and CDR2 as FNYEAQ (reference sequence). CDR3 length: 13 amino acids. The CDR3 nucleotides read TGTGCTAGCAGCCCAGGGGGCCAGGAGACCCAGTACTTC. Encoded protein: CASSPGGQETQYF.

This chain joins TRBV28 and TRBJ1-2; TRBD1 aligns across 8 bases. The CDR3 is 15 amino acids. Unmatched junction bases numbered 14, after V lost 10 bases and J lost 4 bases. CDR1 and CDR2 (germline): MDHEN, SYDVKM. CDR3 bases: TGTGCCACACACAGCAGGGGGCGCTTTGTCTATGGCTACACCTTC. This encodes CATHSRGRFVYGYTF.

V gene TRBV7-9 combines with J gene TRBJ2-1, with 9 bases lining up with TRBD1. The germline CDR1 and CDR2 sequences are SEHNR and FQNEAQ (reference sequence). The CDR3 loop spans 15 amino acids. J gave up 8 bases and V 0 bases, and 5 bases lay outside the gene matches. CDR3 residues: CASSLAETGGYEQFF. The CDR3 nucleotides are TGTGCCAGCAGCTTAGCGGAGACAGGGGGTTATGAGCAGTTCTTC.